This T cell receptor beta chain is drawn from a study of T cell changes during pregnancy in multiple sclerosis. The CDR3 has 15 residues. V lost 1 base and J 5 bases, leaving 12 bases between the germline ends. The germline gives CDR1 LGHNA, CDR2 YNFKEQ. Profiled with immunoSEQ multiplex PCR; TCRdb holds only in-frame clones, not every one. The sample gives approximately 40,000 clones, about 96% of which show up once; under 0.9% is in the top ten. This specimen consisted of peripheral blood, obtained in the second trimester of pregnancy. The chain employs TRBV4-2 and TRBJ1-5; D may be TRBD1 (6 bases). The TCR sequence derives from a female donor with multiple sclerosis, enrolled in a pregnancy study. The CDR3 is CASSQVTGPHQPQHF. The CDR3 DNA follows: TGTGCCAGCAGCCAAGTAACAGGGCCTCATCAGCCCCAGCATTTT.